This entry is about one T cell receptor beta chain. Its antigen is not known. The CDR3 is 14 residues long. V trimming: 5 bases; J trimming: 4 bases; junction bases outside the gene matches: 8. Germline V gene data show CDR1 as MNHEY and CDR2 as SVGAGI. The data were produced by immunoSEQ multiplex PCR, yet TCRdb's version contains in-frame clones alone and is incomplete. The sample holds about 130,000 clones, roughly 90% seen once. The data belong to a study of T cell responses to AZD1222 COVID-19 vaccine. Overall study findings and caveats: There were mostly white British donors and more females than males, and clonal diversity was possibly underestimated.

Second-dose groups at about 4 or about 12 weeks were pooled. This TCR came from an adult who received the AZD1222 COVID-19 vaccine. Here the sequenced sample was peripheral blood, taken 28 days after the second AZD1222 dose. The chain couples TRBV6-5 to TRBJ2-7; 7 bases align to TRBD2. The CDR3 is CASSKSGVGYEQYF. CDR3 sequence (DNA): TGTGCCAGCAGTAAAAGCGGGGTGGGGTACGAGCAGTACTTC.